The 32 T cell receptor beta chains listed next were all sequenced from one sample in a study of post-analysis software for immune sequencing data. Notes on the study in general: The five TRBV segments detected at higher frequency in patients than in controls included TRBV5-6, TRBV5-1 and TRBV20-1.

Each TCR beta cDNA library carried unique molecular identifiers. Via MiXCR, TCRdb re-called the PCR reads, giving one row per CDR3 protein. Found here are under 200,000 distinct CDR3 sequences, approximately 30% of them singletons; the top ten hold approximately 3%. No antigen has been identified for these receptors. Sample: blood. These TCRs come from a girl aged 2-17 years with multiple sclerosis.

This clonotype was seen repeatedly, ten times or more. The CDR3 region has the DNA TGCAGTGCTAGACGAATCAGGGGCCGGTACAATGAGCAGTTCTTC. Translated: CSARRIRGRYNEQFF. The chain links TRBV20-1 to TRBJ2-1; D is perhaps TRBD1 (6 bases). Germline CDR1 and CDR2: DFQATT and SNEGSKA (reference sequence). The CDR3 loop spans 15 amino acids. Trimming pared 2 bases from V and 4 bases from J, leaving 15 bases between.

The chain links TRBV20-1 to TRBJ2-1, with 8 bases aligning to TRBD2. The CDR3 is 14 amino acids. The V gene end was trimmed by 5 bases and the J gene end by 7 bases; junction bases not matched to a gene: 10. Per the germline V gene, CDR1 is DFQATT and CDR2 is SNEGSKA (reference sequence). In DNA form, the CDR3 reads TGCAGTGCTTCTGGTGTAGCGGGGAGGAATGAGCAGTTCTTC. Translating gives CSASGVAGRNEQFF.

This clonotype was counted only a few times. This may come from a read error, since a much larger clone is one base off. The genes are TRBV29-1 and TRBJ2-7; D is perhaps TRBD2 (5 bases). The V end was cut by 4 bases, the J end by 3 bases, with 16 bases between. Germline-derived CDR1 and CDR2 are SQVTM and ANQGSEA. This CDR3 contains 14 residues. DNA of the CDR3: TGCAGCGTTGGTTCGGGGAACAGCCGCTACGAGCAGTACTTC. Translating gives CSVGSGNSRYEQYF.

The V call is TRBV29-1, the J call TRBJ2-7, with 8 bases fitting TRBD2. CDR3 length equals 14 residues. J gave up 6 bases and V 5 bases, and 12 bases lay outside the gene matches. Per germline, CDR1 SQVTM and CDR2 ANQGSEA. The CDR3 nucleotides read TGCAGCGTTAGGAGTAGCGGGGCCCGGGGCGAGCAGTACTTC. Encoded protein: CSVRSSGARGEQYF.

This clonotype occurred a few times. The chain recombines TRBV7-9 with TRBJ1-4; unclear D gene. CDR1 is SEHNR, CDR2 FQNEAQ, per germline (reference sequence). The CDR3 totals 13 residues. V lost 1 base to trimming and J lost 8 bases, with 8 bases between them. This chain's CDR3 is CASSLGMGEKLFF. CDR3 bases: TGTGCCAGCAGCTTAGGAATGGGAGAAAAACTGTTTTTT.

Worth noting for this clonotype: Being one base from a much bigger clone, this may be a read error. The J gene is TRBJ2-1, the V gene TRBV29-1; no firm D call. Germline assignment: CDR1 SQVTM and CDR2 ANQGSEA. V was trimmed by 4 bases and J by 2 bases, leaving 9 bases between them. The CDR3 contains 13 residues. CDR3 loop: CSVGGGTYNEQFF. CDR3 sequence (DNA): TGCAGCGTTGGCGGCGGAACCTACAATGAGCAGTTCTTC.

The chain is built from TRBV27 and TRBJ1-5; maybe TRBD1 (6 bases). Germline V CDR1 and CDR2: MNHEY, SMNVEV (reference sequence). The CDR3 extends over 14 amino acids. V shed 6 bases and J shed 4 bases, with 13 bases lying between them. CDR3 in DNA: TGTGCCAGCAGGCGAGTAGGGGGGAATCAGCCCCAGCATTTT. Its translation is CASRRVGGNQPQHF.

This clonotype appeared many times. V gene TRBV5-1 combines with J gene TRBJ2-1, with 11 bases aligning to TRBD2. V was clipped by 1 base and J by 4 bases; unmatched bases: 4. The length of the CDR3 is 16 residues. CDR1 and CDR2 (germline): SGHRS, YFSETQ. The CDR3: CASSLSGTSGYNEQFF. As DNA, the CDR3 is TGCGCCAGCAGCTTGTCCGGGACTAGCGGATACAATGAGCAGTTCTTC.

V and J are TRBV11-2 and TRBJ1-2; D is uncertain. V lost 6 bases, J lost 8 bases, and 25 bases lay in between. Germline loops: CDR1 SGHAT, CDR2 FQNNGV. The CDR3 is 16 residues long. CDR3 amino acids: CASRIQSGPKRNGYTF. As DNA, the CDR3 is TGTGCCAGCAGGATACAATCCGGGCCGAAGAGGAACGGCTACACCTTC.

The genes are TRBV15 and TRBJ2-1, with D possibly being TRBD1 (8 bases). The CDR3 runs 15 residues. Germline V gene lookup returns CDR1 LNHNV and CDR2 YYDKDF (reference sequence). V was pared by 5 bases and J by 3 bases, with 14 bases between. This CDR3 is CATSQDRDYYNEQFF. CDR3 bases: TGTGCCACCAGCCAGGACAGGGACTACTACAATGAGCAGTTCTTC.

The chain combines TRBV12-3 or TRBV12-4 with TRBJ2-6; D is possibly TRBD1 (6 bases). CDR3 length: 15 amino acids. Trimming removed 6 bases from V and 4 bases from J, with 13 bases in between. CDR3 coding DNA: TGTGCCAGCAGCAAAACAGGGTTCGGGGCCAACGTCCTGACTTTC. It yields the protein CASSKTGFGANVLTF.

Many counts were recorded for this clonotype. V usage is TRBV6-1 and J usage is TRBJ2-7, with a tentative D call TRBD2 (5 bases). The CDR3 spans 15 residues. From germline, CDR1 is MNHNS and CDR2 SASEGT. V lost 4 bases and J 6 bases, leaving 19 bases between the germline ends. In nucleotides, the CDR3 is TGTGCCAGCAGTGCCCGTGAGTTCCGCGGGTCCGAGCAGTACTTC. Translating it yields CASSAREFRGSEQYF.

This clonotype was counted ten times or more. V and J are TRBV10-3 and TRBJ2-3, with 7 nucleotides matching TRBD1. Germline V gene lookup returns CDR1 ENHRY and CDR2 SYGVKD. CDR3 size: 13 residues. V was clipped by 2 bases and J by 5 bases; unmatched bases: 1. The CDR3 DNA reads TGTGCCATCAGTGAGGACAGGGAAGATACGCAGTATTTT. As protein: CAISEDREDTQYF.

At least ten counts were recorded for this clonotype. The CDR3 DNA reads TGTGCCAGCAGCCCACAGGGTCATATGAACACTGAAGCTTTCTTT. As protein: CASSPQGHMNTEAFF. The V call is TRBV7-6, the J call TRBJ1-1, with D perhaps TRBD1 (6 bases). V was trimmed by 5 bases and J by 0 bases, leaving 13 bases between them. This CDR3 region has 15 residues. The V gene's germline CDR1 is SGHVS and CDR2 FNYEAQ.

The rearrangement joins TRBV5-1 to TRBJ2-1, with TRBD2 matching over 9 bases. Germline assignment: CDR1 SGHRS and CDR2 YFSETQ. J was trimmed by 3 bases and V by 0 bases; bases with no gene match: 10. There are 18 residues in the CDR3. The chain's CDR3 is CASSLGRGIAGVYNEQFF. The CDR3 nucleotides are TGCGCCAGCAGCTTGGGCAGGGGTATAGCGGGAGTCTACAATGAGCAGTTCTTC.

This clonotype was recorded a few times. This rearrangement joins TRBV5-1 to TRBJ1-1; 7 bases agree with TRBD1. The CDR3 spans 15 residues. CDR1 SGHRS and CDR2 YFSETQ come from the germline V gene. V dropped 1 base and J dropped 3; count of bases not matched to a gene: 6. The CDR3 reads CASSLMDRIDTEAFF. In DNA form, the CDR3 reads TGCGCCAGCAGCTTGATGGACAGGATCGACACTGAAGCTTTCTTT. The full variable domain, with the rest looked up from reference TRBV5-1 and TRBJ1-1, is KAGVTQTPRYLIKTRGQQVTLSCSPISGHRSVSWYQQTPGQGLQFLFEYFSETQRNKGNFPGRFSGRQFSNSRSEMNVSTLELGDSALYLCASSLMDRIDTEAFFGQGTRLTVV.

The rearrangement uses TRBV29-1 and TRBJ2-7; TRBD2 matches at 8 bases. The J call may be faulty, since TRBJ2-5 better matches the DNA end. This CDR3 is built from 14 residues. Germline V CDR1 and CDR2: SQVTM, ANQGSEA. The CDR3 loop is CSVDGASGQETQYF. The CDR3 coding sequence is TGCAGCGTTGATGGGGCTAGCGGGCAAGAGACCCAGTACTTC.

The sample holds many counts of this clonotype. The rearrangement uses TRBV6-5 and TRBJ2-7; 7 bases agree with TRBD1. The CDR3 is made up of 14 amino acids. Trimming removed 6 bases from V and 2 bases from J; junction bases left unmatched: 7. Germline V CDR1 and CDR2: MNHEY, SVGAGI. The CDR3 DNA sequence: TGTGCCAGCAGCCAAGGGACAGACCCCTACGAGCAGTACTTC. This sequence encodes CASSQGTDPYEQYF.

This clonotype was recorded many times. CDR3 nucleotides: TGTGCCAGCAGCTTATCCCAGTCCGGAAACACTGAAGCTTTCTTT. This sequence encodes CASSLSQSGNTEAFF. J is TRBJ1-1 and V is TRBV7-8; no clear D gene. The V end lost 2 bases, the J end lost 2 bases, and 12 bases lay between the germline ends. CDR1 and CDR2 (germline): SGHVS, FQNEAQ. The CDR3 covers 15 residues.

This clonotype was recorded at least ten times. The chain carries TRBV6-1 and TRBJ2-7; the D gene is possibly TRBD2 (7 bases). The germline V gene encodes CDR1 MNHNS and CDR2 SASEGT. V lost 7 bases and J lost 6, with 22 bases in between. The CDR3 length is 15 residues. In DNA, the CDR3 is TGTGCCAGCACCAGCCGGGTTCGGGGGGCTGGCGAGCAGTACTTC. Translating gives CASTSRVRGAGEQYF.

This sequence joins TRBV29-1 and TRBJ2-7; tentative D call: TRBD2 (5 bases). The CDR3 loop spans 14 amino acids. Per the germline V gene, CDR1 is SQVTM and CDR2 is ANQGSEA. V lost 7 bases to trimming and J lost 0 bases, with 16 bases between them. The chain's CDR3 is CSAREQRSSYEQYF. The CDR3 coding sequence is TGCAGCGCCCGGGAACAGCGAAGCTCCTACGAGCAGTACTTC.

About this clonotype itself: It may be a read error: a sequence one base away is much more abundant. The V call is TRBV29-1, the J call TRBJ1-1; 7 bases align to TRBD1. With V trimmed by 3 bases and J by 5 bases, 12 bases remained unmatched. The CDR3 totals 15 residues. Germline V lookup: CDR1 SQVTM, CDR2 ANQGSEA. The CDR3 protein is CSVDGLPGGKTEAFF. The CDR3 DNA reads as TGCAGCGTTGACGGGCTCCCAGGGGGAAAGACTGAAGCTTTCTTT.

This clonotype was observed many times. The chain recombines TRBV28 with TRBJ2-1; D is undetermined. The germline CDR1 and CDR2 sequences are MDHEN and SYDVKM. The CDR3 has 13 residues. V was clipped by 3 bases and J by 8 bases, with 11 bases between them. The CDR3 coding sequence is TGTGCCAGCAGTTTTGGCGGAGACGATGAGCAGTTCTTC. It is translated as CASSFGGDDEQFF.

Notes on this clonotype: Possible read error: a much larger clone is one base away. The chain has TRBV12-3 or TRBV12-4 and TRBJ2-3, with D unresolved. The length of the CDR3 is 13 residues. The DNA for the CDR3 is TGTGTCAGCAGTTTTGTGTACACAGATACGCAGTATTTT. It encodes CVSSFVYTDTQYF.

This clonotype was seen a handful of times. The V call is TRBV6-5, the J call TRBJ1-1; 8 bases map to TRBD1. The CDR3 totals 15 residues. Trimming removed 2 bases from V and 5 bases from J; junction bases left unmatched: 7. Germline CDR1 MNHEY, CDR2 SVGAGI. For the CDR3, the DNA is TGTGCCAGCAGTTACGCACAGGGGGGGAAGACTGAAGCTTTCTTT. This codes for CASSYAQGGKTEAFF.

The chain recombines TRBV29-1 with TRBJ1-5; D gene unclear. CDR3 length: 13 residues. The V end lost 4 bases, the J end lost 4 bases, and 11 bases lay between the germline ends. Germline V gene lookup returns CDR1 SQVTM and CDR2 ANQGSEA. The CDR3 region has the DNA TGCAGCGTTGCGGTCCGGCCTAATCAGCCCCAGCATTTT. Translating gives CSVAVRPNQPQHF. The whole variable domain, filled in from reference TRBV29-1 and TRBJ1-5, reads SAVISQKPSRDICQRGTSLTIQCQVDSQVTMMFWYRQQPGQSLTLIATANQGSEATYESGFVIDKFPISRPNLTFSTLTVSNMSPEDSSIYLCSVAVRPNQPQHFGDGTRLSIL.

Many counts were recorded for this clonotype. This chain links TRBV29-1 with TRBJ2-1; 8 bases fit TRBD2. J gave up 9 bases and V 4 bases, and 5 bases lay outside the gene matches. Germline V gene data show CDR1 as SQVTM and CDR2 as ANQGSEA. This CDR3 contains 12 residues. As DNA, the CDR3 is TGCAGCGTTGGAGCGGGAGTGGGTGAGCAGTTCTTC. Its protein is CSVGAGVGEQFF.

This clonotype occurred many times. The chain uses TRBV12-3 or TRBV12-4 and TRBJ1-2; D is perhaps TRBD1 (6 bases). The CDR3 is 13 residues long. Trimming cost V 3 bases and J 5 bases, with 10 bases left between them. The CDR3 DNA reads TGTGCCAGCAGTTTGGGGGGCCCTTATGGCTACACCTTC. Protein product: CASSLGGPYGYTF.

This clonotype has a single count. This rearrangement joins TRBV13 to TRBJ1-2; D is unclear. CDR3 length equals 18 residues. Germline CDR1 PRHDT, CDR2 FYEKMQ (reference sequence). V shed 6 bases and J shed 3 bases, with 26 bases lying between them. This CDR3 reads CASSSTLGPYLGDYGYTF. DNA of the CDR3: TGTGCCAGCAGTTCTACGCTCGGGCCCTACCTTGGGGACTATGGCTACACCTTC.

This clonotype was recorded at least ten times. This chain connects TRBV4-1 to TRBJ2-5; 7 positions agree with TRBD1. Germline trimming cut 0 bases from V and 4 bases from J; bases unmatched to any gene: 20. This CDR3 spans 20 amino acids. The germline gives CDR1 MGHRA, CDR2 YSYEKL. The CDR3 spells CASSQDERGRQHSHRETQYF. The CDR3, as DNA: TGCGCCAGCAGCCAAGACGAGAGGGGGCGGCAGCATTCCCATAGAGAGACCCAGTACTTC.

The chain has TRBV21-1 and TRBJ2-3; the table names TRBD2, a call not compared with the DNA. TRBV21-1 corresponds to a pseudogene. There are 18 residues in the CDR3. CDR3 in DNA: TGTGCCAGCAGCAAAGGCTGCGAGAGGGCGGTGAGCACAGATACGCAGTATTTT. Protein: CASSKGCERAVSTDTQYF.

The chain recombines TRBV7-2 with TRBJ2-5, with D hard to call. CDR1 is SGHTA, CDR2 FQGNSA, per germline. CDR3 size: 13 residues. Trimming removed 2 bases at V and 7 bases at J, with 11 bases between. Written as DNA, the CDR3 is TGTGCCAGCAGCTTAAAAGGCTCGACGACCCAGTACTTC. Its protein is CASSLKGSTTQYF.